This TCR beta chain was recovered during a study of blood T cell repertoires in COVID-19. Study information: Sample material is recorded as cDNA or gDNA derived from T cells, B-cell-depleted T cells, or PBMCs.

In germline, CDR1 is LNHDA, CDR2 SQIVND (reference sequence). The length of the CDR3 is 14 residues. Trimming took 4 bases from V and 0 from J, leaving 6 bases between them. Per the original methods: Amplifying reference gene primers gave estimates of nucleated cell counts. Some clones are missing from TCRdb's copy, which holds only in-frame ones; the method was immunoSEQ multiplex PCR. V and J calls and clone size are those listed in that table; D and trimming were worked out from the DNA. Here the sample spans fewer than 60,000 clones, approximately 80% being singletons. J is TRBJ2-2 and V is TRBV19; D might be TRBD1 (6 bases). This TCR was sampled from a man aged 25-45 years with COVID-19, enrolled during active disease. The sample consisted of peripheral blood. CDR3 DNA: TGTGCCAGTAGTAAGGGGGCGAACACCGGGGAGCTGTTTTTT. Its translation is CASSKGANTGELFF.